This entry lists 24 T cell receptor beta chains sequenced from one sample in a study of blood T cell repertoires in COVID-19 (dated by TCRdb to 2020 to 2021). Libraries were constructed by the immunoSEQ multiplex PCR assay. Held by TCRdb, this immuneACCESS table contains in-frame sequences only and omits some clones. Under half of the omission traces to an unresolved V gene where checked; the cause of the rest is unknown. Present in this sample are tens of thousands of clones, approximately 90% of which were seen just once. Around 2.4% of the sample comes from the top ten. The sequenced sample was peripheral blood. The source of these receptors is a man aged 50 to 60 with active COVID-19.

Of note for this clone: Germline is not matched at one junction end, which may reflect a read error. The chain carries TRBV7-7 and TRBJ2-1; TRBD2 aligns across 11 bases. The CDR3 covers 16 residues. Germline V gene sequence: CDR1 SSHAT, CDR2 FNYEAQ (reference sequence). The CDR3 loop reads CASSLGGTSGHNEQFF. DNA for the CDR3: TGTGCTAGCAGCTTAGGCGGGACTAGCGGACACAATGAGCAGTTCTTC. The whole variable domain, filled in from reference TRBV7-7 and TRBJ2-1, reads GAGVSQSPRYKVTKRGQDVTLRCDPISSHATLYWYQQALGQGPEFLTYFNYEAQPDKSGLPSDRFSAERPEGSISTLTIQRTEQRDSAMYRCASSLGGTSGHNEQFFGPGTRLTVL.

V is TRBV11-2 and J is TRBJ2-5; D perhaps matches TRBD2 (7 bases). Germline V gives CDR1 SGHAT, CDR2 FQNNGV. Trimming took off 3 bases at V and 4 bases at J, with 12 bases between the two ends. The CDR3 spans 14 residues. The CDR3 DNA sequence: TGTGCCAGCAGCTTCACGGGGGGCGCAGAGACCCAGTACTTC. This sequence encodes CASSFTGGAETQYF.

The J gene is TRBJ2-1, the V gene TRBV4-1; 9 positions match TRBD2. The germline V gene has CDR1 MGHRA and CDR2 YSYEKL. The junction had 4 bases not matched to a gene; V was cut back by 2 bases and J by 14 bases. This CDR3 has 12 residues. The CDR3 here is CASSQRGGREFF. Here the CDR3 DNA reads TGCGCCAGCAGCCAACGGGGCGGGAGGGAGTTCTTC.

This clone has more than one count but fewer than ten. The rearrangement uses TRBV6-5 and TRBJ1-2; D is unclear. The V and J ends lost 0 bases and 8 bases respectively, with 13 bases between them. CDR3 length: 14 amino acids. The germline V gene has CDR1 MNHEY and CDR2 SVGAGI. In DNA, the CDR3 is TGTGCCAGCAGTTACTCGATCTGGACTGAAGGCTACACCTTC. Translation gives CASSYSIWTEGYTF.

V is TRBV6-2 or TRBV6-3 and J is TRBJ2-6; 8 nucleotides match TRBD1. Germline lookup yields CDR1 MNHEY and CDR2 SVGEGT. This CDR3 region has 17 residues. J was trimmed by 4 bases and V by 4 bases; bases with no gene match: 9. The CDR3: CASSFDRGPGGANVLTF. CDR3 bases: TGTGCCAGCAGTTTCGACAGGGGACCGGGAGGGGCCAACGTCCTGACTTTC.

The chain carries TRBV30 and TRBJ2-1, with D perhaps TRBD1 (6 bases). V was shortened by 7 bases and J by 4 bases, with 14 bases between the two germline ends. Germline V gene sequence: CDR1 GTSNPN, CDR2 SVGIG (reference sequence). The CDR3 covers 13 residues. Here the CDR3 reads CASQGNNYNEQFF. The CDR3 DNA follows: TGTGCCTCGCAGGGGAACAATTACAATGAGCAGTTCTTC.

A single count supports this clone. V usage is TRBV30 and J usage is TRBJ2-5; D possibly corresponds to TRBD2 (5 bases). V was shortened by 3 bases and J by 5 bases, with 13 bases between the two germline ends. Germline CDR1 is GTSNPN and CDR2 is SVGIG (reference sequence). The CDR3 sequence is 13 residues long. The CDR3 loop reads CAWREPGVETQYF. The CDR3 DNA sequence: TGTGCCTGGAGGGAGCCCGGGGTTGAGACCCAGTACTTC. The variable domain in full, with the rest retrieved from reference TRBV30 and TRBJ2-5, is SQTIHQWPATLVQPVGSPLSLECTVEGTSNPNLYWYRQAAGRGLQLLFYSVGIGQISSEVPQNLSASRPQDRQFILSSKKLLLSDSGFYLCAWREPGVETQYFGPGTRLLVL.

This clone was observed a handful of times. The chain links TRBV5-4 to TRBJ1-2; D is perhaps TRBD1 (6 bases). Germline lookup yields CDR1 SGHNT and CDR2 YYREEE (reference sequence). The CDR3 is 15 amino acids. Trimming left V 3 bases short and J 5 bases short, with 17 bases between. The CDR3, as DNA: TGTGCCAGCAGCTCAGTGGGACATGAAGATTATGGCTACACCTTC. It encodes CASSSVGHEDYGYTF.

The gene calls are TRBV11-2 and TRBJ2-7; 9 bases fit TRBD2. The germline gives CDR1 SGHAT, CDR2 FQNNGV. There are 17 residues in the CDR3. J lost 0 bases, V lost 3 bases, and 9 bases had no gene match. CDR3 amino acids: CASSFGREGPRSYEQYF. The DNA for the CDR3 is TGTGCCAGCAGCTTCGGGCGGGAGGGCCCTCGCTCCTACGAGCAGTACTTC.

The CDR3 region is CASKGQSTDTQYF. CDR3 nucleotides: TGTGCCAGCAAAGGACAGAGCACAGATACGCAGTATTTT. V usage is TRBV2 and J usage is TRBJ2-3; a possible D gene is TRBD1 (6 bases). With 7 bases removed from V and 0 bases from J, the gap between germline ends came to 8 bases. From germline, CDR1 is SNHLY and CDR2 FYNNEI. This CDR3 is 13 amino acids long.

The chain uses TRBV19 and TRBJ2-5; 13 nucleotides align to TRBD2. V gave up 5 bases and J gave up 2 bases; unmatched junction bases: 5. Germline V gives CDR1 LNHDA, CDR2 SQIVND (reference sequence). The CDR3 spans 16 residues. The CDR3 protein is CASSPGLAGEQETQYF. The CDR3 nucleotides are TGTGCCAGTAGTCCCGGACTAGCGGGGGAGCAAGAGACCCAGTACTTC.

The genes are TRBV25-1 and TRBJ1-1, with 11 bases fitting TRBD1. In germline, CDR1 is MGHDK, CDR2 SYGVNS. Trimming cost V 8 bases and J 6 bases; bases outside gene matches: 5. The CDR3 runs to 13 residues. Written as DNA, the CDR3 is TGTGCCAGCGCCGGGACAGGGGGTGCTGAAGCTTTCTTT. This encodes CASAGTGGAEAFF.

This clone has a handful of counts. This chain connects TRBV19 to TRBJ1-1; a weak D match, TRBD1 (6 bases). Germline CDR1 and CDR2: LNHDA and SQIVND (reference sequence). The CDR3 spans 14 residues. Trimming shortened V by 6 bases and J by 6 bases, and 17 bases separated the two germline ends. CDR3 DNA sequence: TGTGCCAGTAGCCGGGCGGTTGGGGGCGCTGAAGCTTTCTTT. This encodes CASSRAVGGAEAFF.

This clone was picked up a small number of times. V and J are TRBV19 and TRBJ1-1, with 11 bases aligning to TRBD1. Looked up from germline, CDR1 is LNHDA and CDR2 is SQIVND (reference sequence). V shed 8 bases, J shed 2 bases, and the junction held 16 bases outside the gene matches. This CDR3 is 18 amino acids long. The CDR3 DNA is TGTGCCAGTTCGTCGGGGGACAGGGGGGTTGCCTCAAACACTGAAGCTTTCTTT. Translation gives CASSSGDRGVASNTEAFF.

This chain uses TRBV2 with TRBJ2-1; 9 bases align to TRBD1. CDR1 and CDR2 from the germline V gene are SNHLY and FYNNEI. The CDR3 is made up of 14 amino acids. V lost 6 bases and J lost 8; bases outside the gene matches: 8. In DNA form, the CDR3 reads TGTGCCAGCAGGAGGGGACAGGGCAGCGATGAGCAGTTCTTC. Amino acid sequence: CASRRGQGSDEQFF.

V and J are TRBV5-1 and TRBJ2-3; 8 nucleotides align to TRBD1. V dropped 3 bases and J dropped 3; count of bases not matched to a gene: 12. The CDR3 has 17 amino acids. Germline values: CDR1 SGHRS, CDR2 YFSETQ. CDR3 coding DNA: TGCGCCAGCAGCTCCCGAGGGGCAGGGGGCTTGACAGATACGCAGTATTTT. Its protein is CASSSRGAGGLTDTQYF.

The J gene is TRBJ2-2, the V gene TRBV7-8; 7 bases agree with TRBD2. The V gene's germline CDR1 is SGHVS and CDR2 FQNEAQ. The trim removed 5 bases at V and 0 bases at J, leaving 3 bases unmatched. The CDR3 loop spans 15 amino acids. Written as DNA, the CDR3 is TGTGCCAGCAGCACCAGCGGGACGAACACCGGGGAGCTGTTTTTT. This translates into CASSTSGTNTGELFF.

The CDR3 nucleotides read TGTGCCAGCAGTTCACAGGGAGTTGAAGGGACCGGGGAGCTGTTTTTT. This codes for CASSSQGVEGTGELFF. The chain joins TRBV2 to TRBJ2-2; the D gene is possibly TRBD1 (6 bases). Germline CDR1 is SNHLY and CDR2 is FYNNEI. CDR3 length: 16 residues. V gave up 5 bases and J gave up 5 bases, with 18 bases separating them.

The table lists this clone with a count of one. This chain joins TRBV29-1 and TRBJ2-7; D is uncertain. CDR3 length: 14 amino acids. Germline lookup yields CDR1 SQVTM and CDR2 ANQGSEA. V lost 3 bases to trimming and J lost 0 bases, with 12 bases between them. CDR3 bases: TGCAGCGTTGAGGGCTACAACAGCTCCTACGAGCAGTACTTC. Its translation: CSVEGYNSSYEQYF.

The chain combines TRBV5-1 with TRBJ1-2; 8 positions agree with TRBD1. Losses at the gene ends were 0 bases for V and 8 bases for J; bases not matched to a gene: 6. Germline assignment: CDR1 SGHRS and CDR2 YFSETQ. This CDR3 comprises 14 residues. The CDR3 sequence is CASSLEGQGLGYTF. CDR3 nucleotide sequence: TGCGCCAGCAGCTTGGAAGGACAGGGCCTCGGCTACACCTTC.

This clone was detected once. The chain links TRBV28 to TRBJ1-1; 8 bases agree with TRBD1. Germline values: CDR1 MDHEN, CDR2 SYDVKM. V dropped 5 bases and J dropped 1; count of bases not matched to a gene: 6. CDR3 length: 15 amino acids. The CDR3: CASSPGGVRNTEAFF. CDR3 nucleotides: TGTGCCAGCAGTCCAGGGGGCGTGAGGAACACTGAAGCTTTCTTT.

The J gene is TRBJ1-1, the V gene TRBV20-1; 9 nucleotides align to TRBD1. From germline, CDR1 is DFQATT and CDR2 SNEGSKA (reference sequence). This CDR3 is 18 amino acids long. V lost 3 bases to trimming and J lost 1 base; unmatched junction nucleotides: 15. CDR3 bases: TGCAGTGCTAGTGGGAGTAGTGGGGGGACAGGGAGGAACACTGAAGCTTTCTTT. It yields the protein CSASGSSGGTGRNTEAFF.

CDR3 sequence: CASSIGGGAYEQYF. CDR3 coding DNA: TGTGCCAGTAGTATCGGCGGGGGAGCATACGAGCAGTACTTC. This chain connects TRBV19 to TRBJ2-7; 7 nucleotides match TRBD2. In germline, CDR1 is LNHDA, CDR2 SQIVND (reference sequence). With 3 bases clipped from V and 4 bases from J, the junction kept 6 bases outside the gene matches. The length of the CDR3 is 14 residues.

This chain links TRBV5-6 with TRBJ2-1; D is perhaps TRBD1 (5 bases). From germline, CDR1 is SGHDT and CDR2 YYEEEE. The CDR3 length is 15 residues. V gave up 4 bases and J gave up 0 bases, with 11 bases separating them. The chain's CDR3 is CASSRQQISYNEQFF. The CDR3 nucleotides read TGTGCCAGCAGCCGACAGCAGATCTCCTACAATGAGCAGTTCTTC.